Reported below is one T cell receptor (beta chain). Original data processing: Nucleated cell number was recorded as an estimate derived from reference gene primer amplification. Profiled with immunoSEQ multiplex PCR; TCRdb holds only in-frame clones, not every one. V, J and clone size were drawn from that table, and D and trimming were deduced from the DNA. The repertoire holds around 100,000 clones, with about four fifths as singletons. The data belong to a study of blood T cell repertoires in COVID-19. CDR1 and CDR2 from the germline V gene are SNHLY and FYNNEI. Between the trimmed V and J ends, which lost 3 bases and 10 bases, there was a span of 15 bases. This CDR3 is 13 amino acids long.

Sequenced: peripheral blood. This sequence was found in an older man with COVID-19, enrolled during active disease. The genes are TRBV2 and TRBJ1-1, with unresolved D. Here the CDR3 reads CASSDHRGGLAFF. Here the CDR3 DNA reads TGTGCCAGCAGTGACCACCGGGGTGGGTTAGCTTTCTTT.